This T cell receptor (beta chain) was sequenced during a study of T cells in Graves' hyperthyroidism and ophthalmopathy (dated by TCRdb to about 2019). Some background on the complete study: Peripheral blood was collected at initial diagnosis, before any treatment. For training and testing, the 80 to 100 patients in the discovery cohort were randomly divided in a 7:3 ratio. The paper describes TCR Vbeta CDR3 sequencing of roughly 130 peripheral blood samples, made up of 43 ophthalmopathy patients, 70 to 75 hyperthyroidism patients and 17 progressor patients. The study also compared thyroid tissue and blood T-cell repertoires from about 6 Graves' hyperthyroidism patients. Prospective prediction of ophthalmopathy was tested in an independent validation cohort of 18 hyperthyroidism patients and 15 to 17 patients who later progressed to ophthalmopathy. A discovery cohort of fewer than 110 patients, roughly 45 with Graves' ophthalmopathy and over 55 with stable Graves' hyperthyroidism, was used to find distinguishing TCR V-J signatures. Once sampling was done, hyperthyroidism patients were given methimazole at a starting dose of 30 mg daily, whereas ophthalmopathy patients were given high-dose intravenous methylprednisolone.

This clonotype was seen repeatedly, ten times or more. This clone's antigen is unknown. Base-call qualities are not available, and no considerably larger clone is one nucleotide away. TCR beta CDR3 regions were amplified from RNA transcripts. A first-round RT-PCR of the TCR CDR3 used the HTBI primer set with the Qiagen OneStep RT-PCR kit. Libraries were constructed in a second round of multiplex PCR, after which size selection and purification were carried out. Paired-end sequencing of the libraries was performed with 100 bp reads on an Illumina HiSeq2000. In the original analysis: SOAPnuke was used to process the raw data, with reads discarded if the reads contained adapters or uncalled bases, had a mean Phred below 15, or lacked an exact constant-primer or identifier match. High-quality paired reads were merged with COPE v1.2.5, and unique nucleotide sequences were defined as clonotypes. Clonotypes were aligned to IMGT TRBV, TRBD and TRBJ reference segments using MiTCR v1.1. The analysis included only V-J combinations with a frequency above 0.0001, which together covered more than 98% of the repertoires. The TCS score was defined as F50 (clonal expansion) divided by E x V (chaos), with BLOSUM62-based TCRdist calculated between CDR3 peptides within each V-J. Welch's t-statistics and random forest reduced 500 to 550 V-J features to 10 to 15, which were used in a naive Bayes classifier (R e1071). Thyroid-blood repertoire similarity was quantified with the Morisita-Horn index. TCRdb took the public reads, trimmed them with fastp at Q25, ran MiXCR for clone calling and kept in-frame beta chains. Identical CDR3 proteins give one entry, which carries the most common genes and DNA. TCRdb, not the original authors, processed these V and J calls. Here the sample has 750,000 to 900,000 distinct CDR3 sequences; 38% occur a single time. The ten largest clones capture around 9.3% of the sample.

Reading from cysteine to phenylalanine, the CDR3 counts 14 amino acids. The sequence is cut down to CDR3 DNA, 42 bases in frame from base 1. Trimming at the junction amounts to 3 bases on V and 6 bases on J, and the germline ends lie 14 bases apart. Per the germline V gene (reference sequence), LNHNV is the CDR1 and YYDKDF is the CDR2. What the research found in general, with its limitations: Blood samples also contained most of the expanded thyroid clonotypes (frequency above 0.001), which suggests that blood repertoires may reflect thyroid immune responses. In validation, the model predicted progression to ophthalmopathy with over 60% sensitivity and roughly 75% specificity, a median of approximately 6.5 months before onset. No statistical method was used to set the sample size in advance, and investigators knew the group allocation. A 13 V-J signature model separated ophthalmopathy from stable hyperthyroidism, with about 90% sensitivity and about 81% specificity in cross-validation and 80%/75% in testing.

Graves' hyperthyroidism was defined as stable when no progression to ophthalmopathy occurred over 18 months of follow-up. Hyperthyroidism patients were aged 18 to 65 years and newly diagnosed, with disease duration of less than 2 months. The study excluded patients with uncontrolled infections, other autoimmune diseases, pregnancy or lactation. Diagnoses relied on clinical symptoms, serum thyroxine and TRAb, thyroid ultrasound and orbital computed tomography. PBMCs were isolated from about 9.2 ml of fresh peripheral blood by Ficoll-Paque density gradient centrifugation. Total RNA was extracted with Trizol reagent, and quality was checked on an Agilent 2100 Bioanalyzer.

The rearranged segments are TRBV15 and TRBJ1-2; the best D guess is TRBD1, with 6 bases matching. The clonotype comes from a man aged 18 to 30 with Graves' hyperthyroidism. The sequencing sample was made of blood. Here the CDR3 is given as CATSSDRFTNGYTF. The base sequence is TGTGCCACCAGCAGCGACAGGTTTACCAATGGCTACACCTTC.